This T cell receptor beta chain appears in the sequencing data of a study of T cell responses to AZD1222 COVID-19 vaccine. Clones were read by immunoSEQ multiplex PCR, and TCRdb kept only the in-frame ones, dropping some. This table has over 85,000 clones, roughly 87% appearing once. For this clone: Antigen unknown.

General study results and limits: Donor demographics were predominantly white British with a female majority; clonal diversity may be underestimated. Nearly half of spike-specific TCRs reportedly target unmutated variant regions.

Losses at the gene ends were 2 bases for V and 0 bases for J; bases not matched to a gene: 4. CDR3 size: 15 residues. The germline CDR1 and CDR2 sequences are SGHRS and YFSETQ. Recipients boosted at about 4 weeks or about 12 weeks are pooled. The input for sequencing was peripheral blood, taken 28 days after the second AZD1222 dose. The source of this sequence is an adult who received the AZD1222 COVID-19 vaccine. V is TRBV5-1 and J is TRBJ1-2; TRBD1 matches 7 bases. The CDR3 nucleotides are TGCGCCAGCAGCTTTTGGACAGGTCCTAACTATGGCTACACCTTC. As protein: CASSFWTGPNYGYTF.